The 32 T cell receptor beta chains listed next were all sequenced from one sample in a study of blood T cell repertoires in COVID-19. Produced via immunoSEQ multiplex PCR; TCRdb's table is partial and in-frame only. The sample has roughly 200,000 clones, more than 80% seen once. The sample was peripheral blood. Every receptor here comes from a woman aged 40 to 50 with COVID-19, enrolled during active disease.

The genes are TRBV6-5 and TRBJ1-2; the D is unclear. Trimming took 1 base from V and 6 from J, leaving 9 bases between them. CDR3 length: 13 residues. CDR1 is MNHEY, CDR2 SVGAGI, per germline. CDR3: CASSYFSRDGYTF. The CDR3 nucleotides are TGTGCCAGCAGTTACTTTTCGAGGGATGGCTACACCTTC.

This sequence joins TRBV10-3 and TRBJ2-7; D possibly corresponds to TRBD2 (6 bases). V shed 6 bases and J shed 0 bases, with 12 bases lying between them. CDR1 is ENHRY and CDR2 is SYGVKD in the germline V gene. This CDR3 comprises 14 residues. The CDR3 sequence: CAIRGGTGSYEQYF. CDR3 nucleotide sequence: TGTGCCATCAGGGGCGGGACGGGCTCCTACGAGCAGTACTTC.

This rearrangement joins TRBV7-8 to TRBJ2-7; D may be TRBD1 (6 bases). V shed 5 bases and J shed 7 bases, with 15 bases lying between them. Per germline, CDR1 SGHVS and CDR2 FQNEAQ. The CDR3 consists of 13 residues. The CDR3 spells CASSAQGSGEQYF. CDR3 DNA sequence: TGTGCCAGCAGCGCACAGGGATCCGGAGAGCAGTACTTC.

The CDR3 DNA reads TGCGCCAGCAGCCAGCGCGGATACGAGCAGTACTTC. Translated: CASSQRGYEQYF. The chain combines TRBV4-1 with TRBJ2-7; no firm D call. V lost 3 bases and J 4 bases, leaving 7 bases between the germline ends. From germline, CDR1 is MGHRA and CDR2 YSYEKL. The CDR3 runs 12 residues.

In its sample, this clone was seen a few times. V usage is TRBV6-5 and J usage is TRBJ1-2; 7 positions match TRBD1. The CDR3 has 14 residues. From germline, CDR1 is MNHEY and CDR2 SVGAGI. J lost 4 bases, V lost 7 bases, and 9 bases had no gene match. Here the CDR3 DNA reads TGTGCCAGCACCGAGGGGGCCAGGCTCTATGGCTACACCTTC. Translating it yields CASTEGARLYGYTF.

V usage is TRBV28 and J usage is TRBJ1-3; D is uncertain. Trimming left V 7 bases short and J 4 bases short, with 17 bases between. CDR3 length: 15 amino acids. In germline, CDR1 is MDHEN, CDR2 SYDVKM. The CDR3: CASTYRGLGGNTIYF. DNA of the CDR3: TGTGCCAGCACCTATCGTGGACTCGGGGGAAACACCATATATTTT.

This clone occurred a few times. The J gene is TRBJ2-7, the V gene TRBV6-5; unclear D gene. V was pared by 6 bases and J by 8 bases, with 17 bases between. The CDR3 is made up of 13 amino acids. The germline CDR1 and CDR2 sequences are MNHEY and SVGAGI. CDR3 sequence (DNA): TGTGCCAGCAGGATCAGTGATTCGATGAAGCAGTACTTC. The encoded protein is CASRISDSMKQYF.

This clone showed up just a few times. The rearrangement links TRBV11-2 to TRBJ2-3, with D uncertain. CDR3 size: 15 residues. Per germline, CDR1 SGHAT and CDR2 FQNNGV. V dropped 1 base and J dropped 0 bases, with 8 bases sitting between them. The CDR3 DNA sequence: TGTGCCAGCAGCTTAGCGGTCCTTAGCACAGATACGCAGTATTTT. Translating gives CASSLAVLSTDTQYF. The complete variable domain, with remaining parts taken from reference TRBV11-2 and TRBJ2-3, reads EAGVAQSPRYKIIEKRQSVAFWCNPISGHATLYWYQQILGQGPKLLIQFQNNGVVDDSQLPKDRFSAERLKGVDSTLKIQPAKLEDSAVYLCASSLAVLSTDTQYFGPGTRLTVL.

This clone was seen a single time. V and J are TRBV5-1 and TRBJ2-2; perhaps TRBD2 as D (5 bases). The germline V gene has CDR1 SGHRS and CDR2 YFSETQ. The CDR3 runs to 16 residues. Trimming took off 4 bases at V and 4 bases at J, with 17 bases between the two ends. CDR3 sequence reads: CASSQLGRPVTGELFF. The CDR3 DNA sequence: TGCGCCAGCAGCCAACTAGGGCGGCCGGTCACCGGGGAGCTGTTTTTT.

This clone was detected many times. The V gene is TRBV11-2, the J gene TRBJ1-2; D gene uncertain. Germline V CDR1 and CDR2: SGHAT, FQNNGV. This CDR3 has 10 amino acids. V was pared by 9 bases and J by 3 bases, with 5 bases between. CDR3 protein: CARSYYGYTF. The CDR3 nucleotides are TGTGCCAGGTCCTACTATGGCTACACCTTC.

The chain couples TRBV10-2 to TRBJ2-1, with a weak D call TRBD1 (5 bases). Germline CDR1 and CDR2: WSHSY and SAAADI. There are 14 residues in the CDR3. Trimming removed 2 bases from V and 7 bases from J, with 12 bases in between. The CDR3 protein is CASSEAGARNEQFF. DNA for the CDR3: TGCGCCAGCAGTGAGGCTGGGGCTCGGAATGAGCAGTTCTTC.

The chain employs TRBV2 and TRBJ2-3, with TRBD2 as a possible D gene (5 bases). The CDR3 spans 14 residues. Germline loops: CDR1 SNHLY, CDR2 FYNNEI. V lost 1 base and J lost 5, with 10 bases in between. The CDR3 region has the DNA TGTGCCAGCAGTGAAGACCTAGCTAGAGATACGCAGTATTTT. This sequence encodes CASSEDLARDTQYF.

This chain links TRBV28 with TRBJ2-2, with 9 bases fitting TRBD2. V lost 7 bases to trimming and J lost 6 bases; unmatched junction nucleotides: 9. The CDR3 spans 15 residues. The V gene's germline CDR1 is MDHEN and CDR2 SYDVKM. CDR3 sequence reads: CASTPGGRAPGELFF. The CDR3 nucleotides read TGTGCCAGCACCCCGGGCGGGAGGGCCCCCGGGGAGCTGTTTTTT.

The chain links TRBV5-1 to TRBJ2-1; TRBD2 matches at 13 bases. Germline values: CDR1 SGHRS, CDR2 YFSETQ. There are 16 residues in the CDR3. The V gene end was trimmed by 2 bases and the J gene end by 9 bases; junction bases not matched to a gene: 8. The CDR3 is CASSLQLAGGLVEQFF. The CDR3 DNA reads TGCGCCAGCAGCTTACAACTAGCGGGAGGGCTCGTTGAGCAGTTCTTC.

The chain has TRBV18 and TRBJ1-2; TRBD1 is a possible D gene (5 bases). The germline V gene has CDR1 KGHSH and CDR2 LQKENI. The CDR3 has 15 residues. Trimming left V 4 bases short and J 3 bases short, with 15 bases between. DNA of the CDR3: TGTGCCAGCTCACATCCTTCAGGGATCTACTATGGCTACACCTTC. It yields the protein CASSHPSGIYYGYTF.

This clone has a handful of counts. The J gene is TRBJ2-7, the V gene TRBV24-1; the D is unclear. The V end was cut by 4 bases, the J end by 3 bases, with 9 bases between. Germline V gives CDR1 KGHDR, CDR2 SFDVKD. CDR3 size: 13 residues. CDR3 nucleotides: TGTGCCACCAGTGACCCCGGCGGCTACGAGCAGTACTTC. Translated: CATSDPGGYEQYF.

This clone has just one count. The CDR3 DNA reads as TGTGCCAGCAGCCAAGAGGGGCTAGCGGGCGCCTACGAGCAGTACTTC. Encoded protein: CASSQEGLAGAYEQYF. The chain couples TRBV4-2 to TRBJ2-7; TRBD2 matches at 8 bases. The CDR3 totals 16 residues. In germline, CDR1 is LGHNA, CDR2 YNFKEQ. The trim removed 0 bases at V and 2 bases at J, leaving 6 bases unmatched.

This clone was counted once. The chain joins TRBV10-2 to TRBJ1-1; maybe TRBD1 (5 bases). CDR3 length: 12 residues. Trimming cost V 6 bases and J 4 bases, with 9 bases left between them. Germline assignment: CDR1 WSHSY and CDR2 SAAADI. For the CDR3, the DNA is TGCGCCAGCAGCAGGGCAGTCACTGAAGCTTTCTTT. Its protein is CASSRAVTEAFF.

The chain combines TRBV6-5 with TRBJ2-3; 7 nucleotides align to TRBD1. This CDR3 is 13 amino acids long. Germline values: CDR1 MNHEY, CDR2 SVGAGI. The J segment lost 6 bases and the V segment lost 6 bases, leaving 6 bases of the junction unmatched. The CDR3 spells CASSLDRADTQYF. CDR3 sequence (DNA): TGTGCCAGCAGCCTTGACAGGGCGGATACGCAGTATTTT.

This sequence joins TRBV4-2 and TRBJ2-6, with no clear D. The CDR3 totals 16 residues. V shed 0 bases and J shed 4 bases, with 10 bases lying between them. Germline V CDR1 and CDR2: LGHNA, YNFKEQ. CDR3 sequence reads: CASSQDEGAGANVLTF. The CDR3 DNA follows: TGTGCCAGCAGCCAAGATGAAGGAGCAGGGGCCAACGTCCTGACTTTC.

The chain recombines TRBV4-1 with TRBJ2-1; no firm D call. The V end lost 1 base, the J end lost 10 bases, and 11 bases lay between the germline ends. This CDR3 has 13 amino acids. Germline CDR1 and CDR2: MGHRA and YSYEKL. DNA of the CDR3: TGCGCCAGCAGCCAAGTTGGAGTCCTCGAGCAGTTCTTC. This sequence encodes CASSQVGVLEQFF.

The CDR3 region is CSVGLTSGRNEQFF. The DNA of the CDR3 is TGCAGCGTTGGATTGACTAGCGGGAGAAATGAGCAGTTCTTC. V gene TRBV29-1 combines with J gene TRBJ2-1; 12 bases are a match to TRBD2. The ends lost 4 bases at V and 7 bases at J; junction bases unmatched: 5. The germline gives CDR1 SQVTM, CDR2 ANQGSEA. The CDR3 spans 14 residues.

The chain is built from TRBV29-1 and TRBJ1-4, with 7 bases lining up with TRBD1. The CDR3 length is 13 residues. V was clipped by 6 bases and J by 7 bases; unmatched bases: 8. Looked up from germline, CDR1 is SQVTM and CDR2 is ANQGSEA. This CDR3 is CSVLQGFGEKLFF. The CDR3 nucleotides are TGCAGCGTCCTACAGGGGTTTGGTGAAAAACTGTTTTTT.

The chain links TRBV14 to TRBJ1-1, with D perhaps matching TRBD1 (6 bases). V was cut by 4 bases and J by 4 bases, with 22 bases left in between. The germline gives CDR1 SGHDN, CDR2 FVKESK. The CDR3 extends over 17 amino acids. CDR3 nucleotide sequence: TGTGCCAGCAGCCCGGGATGGTGGACAGCGACGGCCACTGAAGCTTTCTTT. Translating it yields CASSPGWWTATATEAFF.

The chain employs TRBV6-5 and TRBJ1-3; D might be TRBD1 (5 bases). The CDR3 spans 15 residues. Germline V lookup: CDR1 MNHEY, CDR2 SVGAGI. V was pared by 2 bases and J by 4 bases, with 12 bases between. As DNA, the CDR3 is TGTGCCAGCAGTTACGACGGGGGACCGGGAAACACCATATATTTT. The encoded protein is CASSYDGGPGNTIYF.

V usage is TRBV2 and J usage is TRBJ2-5; a possible D gene is TRBD1 (5 bases). Germline lookup yields CDR1 SNHLY and CDR2 FYNNEI. This CDR3 is 13 amino acids long. The V end lost 4 bases, the J end lost 5 bases, and 11 bases lay between the germline ends. The CDR3 nucleotides read TGTGCCAGCAGTGCAGGACACCGGGAGACCCAGTACTTC. Translation: CASSAGHRETQYF.

This chain links TRBV28 with TRBJ1-1; 8 bases are shared with TRBD1. Germline-derived CDR1 and CDR2 are MDHEN and SYDVKM. The CDR3 contains 14 residues. Trimming at V came to 4 bases and at J to 6 bases, leaving 7 bases not matched to a gene. The CDR3 reads CASSSDRVRSEAFF. As DNA, the CDR3 is TGTGCCAGCAGTTCGGACAGGGTGAGGTCTGAAGCTTTCTTT.

V and J are TRBV12-5 and TRBJ2-1, with TRBD2 as a possible D gene (6 bases). The germline V gene has CDR1 LGHNT and CDR2 FRNRAP. V lost 5 bases and J lost 9, with 14 bases in between. This CDR3 is built from 13 residues. The CDR3 region is CASGPTSRVEQFF. The CDR3 DNA reads as TGTGCTAGTGGTCCGACTAGTCGGGTTGAGCAGTTCTTC.

This chain links TRBV6-5 with TRBJ1-1; D may be TRBD1 (6 bases). V lost 6 bases, J lost 1 base, and 12 bases lay in between. Per the germline V gene, CDR1 is MNHEY and CDR2 is SVGAGI. The CDR3 spans 14 residues. The CDR3 here is CASRGLGGNTEAFF. The CDR3 DNA follows: TGTGCCAGCAGGGGCCTAGGGGGGAACACTGAAGCTTTCTTT.

The gene calls are TRBV19 and TRBJ2-1, with D perhaps matching TRBD2 (6 bases). The CDR3 covers 15 residues. Trimming shortened V by 5 bases and J by 0 bases, and 11 bases separated the two germline ends. Germline CDR1 and CDR2: LNHDA and SQIVND (reference sequence). For the CDR3, the DNA is TGTGCCAGTAGTTCCCTGGGGGGCTCCTACAATGAGCAGTTCTTC. It codes for CASSSLGGSYNEQFF.

The genes are TRBV5-8 and TRBJ1-1; 10 positions agree with TRBD1. The V gene end was trimmed by 2 bases and the J gene end by 4 bases; junction bases not matched to a gene: 14. Germline-derived CDR1 and CDR2 are SGHTS and YDEGEE. CDR3 size: 18 residues. In nucleotides, the CDR3 is TGTGCCAGCAGCTTTGGGTACAAACCGGGACAGGGGCTCACTGAAGCTTTCTTT. Amino acid sequence: CASSFGYKPGQGLTEAFF.

This chain connects TRBV3-1 (or the pseudogene TRBV3-2) to TRBJ1-2; D possibly corresponds to TRBD1 (5 bases). V was shortened by 8 bases and J by 2 bases, with 12 bases between the two germline ends. Germline V gives CDR1 LGHDT, CDR2 YNNKEL (reference sequence). The CDR3 is made up of 13 amino acids. Here the CDR3 reads CASGGHGNYGYTF. Here the CDR3 DNA reads TGTGCCAGCGGCGGACATGGGAACTATGGCTACACCTTC.